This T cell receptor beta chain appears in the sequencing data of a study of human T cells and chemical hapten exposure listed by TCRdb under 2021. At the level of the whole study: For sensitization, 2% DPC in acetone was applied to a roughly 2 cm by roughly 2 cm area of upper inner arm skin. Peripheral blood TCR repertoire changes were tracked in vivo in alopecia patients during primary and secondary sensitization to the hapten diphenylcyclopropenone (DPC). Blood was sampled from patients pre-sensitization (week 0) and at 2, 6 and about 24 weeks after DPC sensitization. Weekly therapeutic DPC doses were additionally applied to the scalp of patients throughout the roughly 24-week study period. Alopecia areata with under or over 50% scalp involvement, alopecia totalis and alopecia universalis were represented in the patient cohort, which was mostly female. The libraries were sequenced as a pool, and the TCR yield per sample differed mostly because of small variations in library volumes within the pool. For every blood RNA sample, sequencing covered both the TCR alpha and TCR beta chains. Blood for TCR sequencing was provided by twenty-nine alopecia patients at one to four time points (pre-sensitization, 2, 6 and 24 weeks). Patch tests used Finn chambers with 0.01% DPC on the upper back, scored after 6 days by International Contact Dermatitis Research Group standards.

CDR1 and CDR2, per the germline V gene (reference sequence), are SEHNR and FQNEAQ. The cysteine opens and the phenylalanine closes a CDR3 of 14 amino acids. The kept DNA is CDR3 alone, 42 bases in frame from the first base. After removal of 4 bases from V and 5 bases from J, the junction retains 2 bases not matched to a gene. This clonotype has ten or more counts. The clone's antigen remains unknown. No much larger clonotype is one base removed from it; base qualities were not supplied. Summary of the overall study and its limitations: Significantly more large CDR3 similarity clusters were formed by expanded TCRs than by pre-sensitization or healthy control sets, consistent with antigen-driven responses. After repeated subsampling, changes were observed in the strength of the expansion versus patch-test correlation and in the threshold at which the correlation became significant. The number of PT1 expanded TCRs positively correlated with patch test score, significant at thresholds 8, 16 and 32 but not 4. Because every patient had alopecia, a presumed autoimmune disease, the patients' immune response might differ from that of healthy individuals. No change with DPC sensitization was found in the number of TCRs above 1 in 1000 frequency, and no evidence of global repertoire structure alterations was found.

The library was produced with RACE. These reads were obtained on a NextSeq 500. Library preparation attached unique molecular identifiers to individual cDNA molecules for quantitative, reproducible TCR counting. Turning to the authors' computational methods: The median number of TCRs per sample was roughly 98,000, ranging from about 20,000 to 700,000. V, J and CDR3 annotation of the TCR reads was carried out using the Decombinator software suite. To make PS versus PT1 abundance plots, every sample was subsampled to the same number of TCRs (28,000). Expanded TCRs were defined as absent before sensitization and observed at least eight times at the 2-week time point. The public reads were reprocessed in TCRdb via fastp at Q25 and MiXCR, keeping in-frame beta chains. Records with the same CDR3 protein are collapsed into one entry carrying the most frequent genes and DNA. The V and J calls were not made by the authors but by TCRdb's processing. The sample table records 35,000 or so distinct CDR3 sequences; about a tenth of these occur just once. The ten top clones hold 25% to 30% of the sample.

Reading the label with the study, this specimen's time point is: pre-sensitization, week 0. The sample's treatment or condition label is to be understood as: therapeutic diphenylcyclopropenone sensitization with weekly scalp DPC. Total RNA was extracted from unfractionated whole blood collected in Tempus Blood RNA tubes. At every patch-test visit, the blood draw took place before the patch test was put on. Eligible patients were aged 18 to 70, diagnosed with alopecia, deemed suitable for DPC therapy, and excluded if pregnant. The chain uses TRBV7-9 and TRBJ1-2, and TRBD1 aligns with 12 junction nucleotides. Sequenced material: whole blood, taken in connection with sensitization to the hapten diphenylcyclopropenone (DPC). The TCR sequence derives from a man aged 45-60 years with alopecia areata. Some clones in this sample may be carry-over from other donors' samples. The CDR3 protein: CASSSGQGAYGYTF. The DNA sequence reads TGTGCCAGCAGCTCGGGACAGGGGGCTTATGGCTACACCTTC.